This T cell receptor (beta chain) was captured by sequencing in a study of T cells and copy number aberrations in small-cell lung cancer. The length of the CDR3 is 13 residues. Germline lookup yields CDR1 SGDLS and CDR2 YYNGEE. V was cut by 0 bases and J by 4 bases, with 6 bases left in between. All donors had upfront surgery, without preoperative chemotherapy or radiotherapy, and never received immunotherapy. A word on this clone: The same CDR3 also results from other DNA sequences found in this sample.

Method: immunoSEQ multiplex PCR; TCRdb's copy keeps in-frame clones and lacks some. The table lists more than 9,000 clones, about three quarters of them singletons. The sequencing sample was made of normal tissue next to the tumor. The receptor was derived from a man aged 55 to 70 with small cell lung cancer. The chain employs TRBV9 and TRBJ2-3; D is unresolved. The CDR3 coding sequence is TGTGCCAGCAGCGTAGGGATTCCAGATACGCAGTATTTT. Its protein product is CASSVGIPDTQYF.